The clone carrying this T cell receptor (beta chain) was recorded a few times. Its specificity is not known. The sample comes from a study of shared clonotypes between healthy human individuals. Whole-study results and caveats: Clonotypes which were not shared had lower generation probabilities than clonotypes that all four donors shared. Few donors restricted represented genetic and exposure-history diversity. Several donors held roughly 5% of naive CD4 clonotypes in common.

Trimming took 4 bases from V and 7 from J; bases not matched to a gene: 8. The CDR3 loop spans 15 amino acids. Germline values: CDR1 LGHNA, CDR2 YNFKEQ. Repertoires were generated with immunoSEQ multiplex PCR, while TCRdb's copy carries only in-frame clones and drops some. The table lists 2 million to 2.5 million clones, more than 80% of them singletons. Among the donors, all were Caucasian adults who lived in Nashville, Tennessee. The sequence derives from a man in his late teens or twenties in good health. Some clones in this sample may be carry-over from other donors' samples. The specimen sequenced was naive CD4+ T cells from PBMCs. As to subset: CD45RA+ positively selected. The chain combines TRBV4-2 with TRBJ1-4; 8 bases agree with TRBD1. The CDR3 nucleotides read TGTGCCAGCAGCCGAAGTCAGGGGGCTTCTGAAAAACTGTTTTTT. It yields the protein CASSRSQGASEKLFF.